This T cell receptor (beta chain) was recovered during a study of beta chain features in type 1 diabetes. Across the study: Summed over all samples, the examined sorted cells came to about 110 million.

Expressed TCRB transcripts were sequenced after all isolated RNA was converted to cDNA. Clones were sequenced by immunoSEQ multiplex PCR, and TCRdb holds only the in-frame ones, with some missing. The sample consists of 600,000 to 700,000 clones, around 11% of them appearing once. After removal of 4 bases from V and 7 bases from J, the junction contained 5 bases not matched to a gene. CDR1 and CDR2 from the germline V gene are SGDLS and YYNGEE. The CDR3 length is 15 residues. For this clone: Antigen specificity is unknown.

Study findings and constraints: A definitive answer on HLA type influencing TCRB rearrangement was not reached here. TCRB CDR3s were moderately but significantly shorter in Type 1 diabetes patients in all four CD4+ subsets.

This rearrangement joins TRBV9 to TRBJ1-6; 10 nucleotides align to TRBD1. This clonotype was sampled from a man aged 30 to 45 with type 1 diabetes. The sequenced sample consisted of naive CD4+ T cells from blood. CDR3 loop: CASSTGTGENSPLHF. In nucleotides, the CDR3 is TGTGCCAGCAGCACCGGGACAGGGGAGAATTCACCCCTCCACTTT.